This T cell receptor (beta chain) was sequenced for a study of T cell changes during pregnancy in multiple sclerosis. Some clones are missing from TCRdb's copy, which holds only in-frame ones; the method was immunoSEQ multiplex PCR. This sample yields about 110,000 clones, of which roughly nine tenths are seen a single time; 1.6% belongs to the top ten. The V end was cut by 1 base, the J end by 5 bases, with 8 bases between. The CDR3 spans 13 residues. Per germline, CDR1 LNHNV and CDR2 YYDKDF (reference sequence). The chain has TRBV15 and TRBJ1-1; D gene ambiguous. This material consisted of peripheral blood, taken before pregnancy. The TCR sequence derives from a female donor with multiple sclerosis, enrolled in a pregnancy study. CDR3 DNA: TGTGCCACCAGCAGAGGTCCGCGGACTGAAGCTTTCTTT. Its protein is CATSRGPRTEAFF.